This section outlines one T cell receptor beta chain sequence together with its context. Its target is not known. These data belong to a study of shared clonotypes between healthy human individuals. Study-level findings and limits: The sharing of 4.5% to 5.5% of naive CD4 clonotypes was seen across a handful of donors. How much donors shared clonotypes was expected to be affected by sequencing depth.

A deep-level run was used for the assay. Clones were read by immunoSEQ multiplex PCR, and TCRdb kept only the in-frame ones, dropping some. The data show 2 million to 3 million clones, 80% to 95% seen once. Germline V gene lookup returns CDR1 LNHDA and CDR2 SQIVND (reference sequence). The V and J ends lost 3 bases and 5 bases, in that order; junction bases with no gene match: 6. The CDR3 sequence is 14 residues long. V gene TRBV19 combines with J gene TRBJ2-5; the match to TRBD1 covers 7 bases. This TCR was recovered from a man younger than 35 in good health. Some clones in this sample may be carry-over from other donors' samples. Sequenced sample: naive CD4+ T cells from PBMCs. The subset here: CD45RA+ positively selected. The CDR3 protein is CASSMTGLGETQYF. The CDR3 nucleotides are TGTGCCAGTAGTATGACAGGGCTCGGGGAGACCCAGTACTTC.